This record looks at one T cell receptor (beta chain) sequence and its context. Its target is not known. The data are from a study of graft-versus-host responses after intestinal transplantation. Study-wide context: All recipients were transplanted with multivisceral, liver-intestinal, or isolated intestinal grafts. For around three years after anti-thymocyte globulin induction, all recipients took tacrolimus and steroids.

Some clones are missing from TCRdb's copy, which holds only in-frame ones; the method was immunoSEQ multiplex PCR. This table holds about 48,000 clones, about 93% found once. The germline V gene encodes CDR1 SGHTA and CDR2 FQGTGA. The CDR3 loop spans 18 amino acids. The J segment lost 1 base and the V segment lost 7 bases, leaving 11 bases of the junction unmatched. This receptor was obtained from a human donor who was the organ donor for an intestinal transplant. This sequence joins TRBV7-3 and TRBJ2-2; TRBD2 agrees at 11 bases. Specimen: unstimulated CD4+ T cells sorted from spleen or lymph node cells, collected before transplant. This CDR3 is CASNPTSGSGGNTGELFF. In DNA form, the CDR3 reads TGTGCCAGCAACCCAACTAGCGGGAGTGGGGGGAACACCGGGGAGCTGTTTTTT.